This TCR beta chain derives from a study of regulatory T cells in long-lasting Graves disease. This clonotype was found a few times. Its antigen is unidentified. Time point: persistent/refractory GD, antithyroid drugs over 5 years with positive TRAb. Generation of the TCR library employed RNA extracted from PBMCs. Overall study results and limits: Repertoires from persistent disease leaned toward TRBV28, TRBJ1-2 and TRBJ2-5. TCR diversity was lower in persistent than newly diagnosed Graves' disease.

V gave up 3 bases and J gave up 2 bases; unmatched junction bases: 4. This CDR3 has 14 residues. Germline CDR1 and CDR2: SGHTA and FQGNSA. Arm-PCR of CDR3 regions and iRepertoire HTBI primers were used to build TCR beta libraries. Via MiXCR, TCRdb re-called the multiplex PCR reads, giving one row per CDR3 protein. The data hold 350,000 to 500,000 distinct CDR3 sequences, with about 21% observed a single time. The sequence derives from a female donor with Graves disease. The chain is built from TRBV7-2 and TRBJ2-7; TRBD1 agrees at 7 bases. Source: peripheral blood mononuclear cells (PBMCs), taken when the disease was refractory, from a patient treated with antithyroid drugs. The CDR3 nucleotides read TGTGCCAGCAGCTTTTTCCAGGGGGCCTACGAGCAGTACTTC. It yields the protein CASSFFQGAYEQYF.